A selection of T cell receptor beta chains follows, all from one sample in a study of CD8 T cells in Susac syndrome. TCRdb re-called the immunoSEQ multiplex PCR reads with MiXCR, one entry per CDR3 protein. The data contain around 200,000 distinct CDR3 sequences, more than 85% of them singletons. Sample: CD4+ T cells from PBMCs. The receptors were gathered from a human donor with multiple sclerosis. The CDR3 runs from the conserved cysteine through the conserved F or W. A D gene is named only where the DNA matches it firmly.

V gene,D gene,J gene,CDR3 protein,CDR3 DNA
TRBV2,-,TRBJ2-7,CASSVLAKGWEQYF,TGTGCCAGCAGTGTCCTAGCTAAAGGTTGGGAGCAGTACTTC
TRBV29-1,-,TRBJ2-7,CSVVDPGEQYF,TGCAGCGTTGTAGATCCGGGGGAGCAGTACTTC
TRBV19,-,TRBJ2-4,CASSISRLNIQYF,TGTGCCAGTAGTATCTCTCGGTTAAACATTCAGTACTTC
TRBV30,-,TRBJ2-3,CAWSVLASTDTQYF,TGTGCCTGGAGTGTACTGGCTAGCACAGATACGCAGTATTTT
TRBV3-1,-,TRBJ2-7,CASSPGAVSYEQYF,TGTGCCAGCAGCCCCGGCGCGGTTTCCTACGAGCAGTACTTC
TRBV20-1,-,TRBJ2-3,CSARDLDTQYF,TGCAGTGCTAGGGACCTGGATACGCAGTATTTT
TRBV29-1,TRBD2,TRBJ2-7,CSADSPSGVDEQYF,TGCAGCGCCGACAGCCCTAGCGGGGTCGACGAGCAGTACTTC
TRBV24-1,TRBD2,TRBJ2-1,CATPITGGRDEQFF,TGTGCCACCCCCATTACGGGGGGGCGCGACGAGCAGTTCTTC
TRBV3-1,TRBD1,TRBJ1-2,CASSQDRGEGYTF,TGTGCCAGCAGCCAGGACAGGGGCGAAGGCTACACCTTC
TRBV29-1,-,TRBJ2-3,CSVSEWERVTDTQYF,TGCAGCGTTTCCGAGTGGGAGCGTGTCACAGATACGCAGTATTTT
TRBV30,-,TRBJ1-1,CAWSVGTLAFF,TGTGCCTGGAGTGTAGGGACACTAGCTTTCTTT
TRBV30,-,TRBJ1-5,CAWSEGTPNQPQHF,TGTGCCTGGAGTGAGGGGACACCCAATCAGCCCCAGCATTTT
TRBV29-1,-,TRBJ2-1,CSVEETFHSQSYNEQFF,TGCAGCGTTGAAGAGACGTTCCACAGCCAATCCTACAATGAGCAGTTCTTC
TRBV20-1,TRBD1,TRBJ2-6,CSARDLAGGSSGANVLTF,TGCAGTGCTAGAGATCTCGCAGGGGGCTCCTCTGGGGCCAACGTCCTGACTTTC
TRBV30,TRBD2,TRBJ2-1,CAWSVLAGGSEQFF,TGTGCCTGGAGTGTCCTTGCGGGGGGGAGTGAGCAGTTCTTC
TRBV29-1,-,TRBJ2-2,CSALRVVGDLNTGELFF,TGCAGCGCCCTTAGGGTTGTGGGGGACTTGAACACCGGGGAGCTGTTTTTT
TRBV29-1,-,TRBJ1-2,CSVEGNPPWGRYGYTF,TGCAGCGTTGAAGGAAACCCGCCTTGGGGGCGGTATGGCTACACCTTC